These 28 T cell receptor beta chains share one sample of origin, sequenced in a study of blood T cell repertoires in COVID-19. TCRdb's copy holds only in-frame clones and misses some; the assay was immunoSEQ multiplex PCR. The sample contains hundreds of thousands of clones, roughly 87% of which appear only once. Sequenced sample: PBMCs or T cells enriched from blood (not recorded which). The origin of the receptors is a woman in her 30s who had recovered from COVID-19.

The chain joins TRBV20-1 to TRBJ1-5; D gene uncertain. Trimming pared 3 bases from V and 3 bases from J, leaving 9 bases between. The CDR3 extends over 13 amino acids. Germline CDR1 reads DFQATT; CDR2 reads SNEGSKA (reference sequence). CDR3 region: CSASSGDNQPQHF. In DNA, the CDR3 is TGCAGTGCTAGTTCTGGAGACAATCAGCCCCAGCATTTT.

The J gene is TRBJ1-1, the V gene TRBV19, with 7 bases lining up with TRBD1. The length of the CDR3 is 14 residues. V shed 3 bases, J shed 2 bases, and the junction held 3 bases outside the gene matches. The germline V gene encodes CDR1 LNHDA and CDR2 SQIVND (reference sequence). In nucleotides, the CDR3 is TGTGCCAGTAGTATTTACAGGGGAAACACTGAAGCTTTCTTT. It specifies CASSIYRGNTEAFF.

The CDR3 reads CASSWEAGDTEAFF. For the CDR3, the DNA is TGCGCCAGCAGCTGGGAAGCAGGGGACACTGAAGCTTTCTTT. The chain uses TRBV5-1 and TRBJ1-1; possible D gene TRBD1, 6 bases. Trimming stripped 3 bases from V and 3 bases from J, with 12 bases between. CDR1 is SGHRS and CDR2 is YFSETQ in the germline V gene. The CDR3 is made up of 14 amino acids.

This clone was seen only a few times. The rearrangement uses TRBV25-1 and TRBJ1-5; D is unclear. The CDR3 spans 12 residues. Germline V gene sequence: CDR1 MGHDK, CDR2 SYGVNS. V lost 5 bases and J lost 2, with 4 bases in between. For the CDR3, the DNA is TGTGCCAGCAGTCGGGGCAATCAGCCCCAGCATTTT. Amino acids: CASSRGNQPQHF.

The CDR3 DNA reads TGTGCCAGCAGTTTTGGCGGGAGGGGGAATGAGCAGTTCTTC. Translating it yields CASSFGGRGNEQFF. V and J are TRBV27 and TRBJ2-1, with 9 bases matching TRBD2. Germline-derived CDR1 and CDR2 are MNHEY and SMNVEV (reference sequence). V was pared by 3 bases and J by 7 bases, with 4 bases of the junction left unmatched. This CDR3 region has 14 residues.

The V call is TRBV5-1, the J call TRBJ1-2; D is undetermined. The CDR3 loop spans 11 amino acids. Trimming pared 7 bases from V and 6 bases from J, leaving 10 bases between. In germline, CDR1 is SGHRS, CDR2 YFSETQ. As DNA, the CDR3 is TGCGCCAGCGCCCCGGGGAATGGCTACACCTTC. Protein product: CASAPGNGYTF.

The chain combines TRBV9 with TRBJ2-1, with TRBD2 matching over 7 bases. J gave up 1 base and V 5 bases, and 12 bases lay outside the gene matches. The CDR3 is 17 amino acids. Germline V gives CDR1 SGDLS, CDR2 YYNGEE. The CDR3: CASSPTRRGLSYNEQFF. For the CDR3, the DNA is TGTGCCAGCAGTCCAACCAGAAGGGGACTATCCTACAATGAGCAGTTCTTC.

This sequence joins TRBV9 and TRBJ1-6; 9 bases match TRBD1. From germline, CDR1 is SGDLS and CDR2 YYNGEE. The J segment lost 7 bases and the V segment lost 4 bases, leaving 6 bases of the junction unmatched. This CDR3 has 15 residues. CDR3 bases: TGTGCCAGCAGCACTGGGGACAGGGAAAATTCACCCCTCCACTTT. It encodes CASSTGDRENSPLHF.

About this clone: Within the sample, other DNA sequences also encode this same CDR3. This sequence joins TRBV10-3 and TRBJ1-1; no reliable D call. V was trimmed by 5 bases and J by 5 bases, leaving 6 bases between them. Per germline, CDR1 ENHRY and CDR2 SYGVKD. The CDR3 is 11 amino acids. Here the CDR3 DNA reads TGTGCCATCAGTACCGGGACTGAAGCTTTCTTT. This translates into CAISTGTEAFF.

The rearrangement uses TRBV6-4 and TRBJ1-6; 7 bases are a match to TRBD1. Germline lookup yields CDR1 MRHNA and CDR2 SNTAGT. The CDR3 spans 14 residues. Germline trimming cut 6 bases from V and 7 bases from J; bases unmatched to any gene: 6. The CDR3 sequence: CASSPSDRNSPLHF. The CDR3 DNA reads as TGTGCCAGCAGCCCCTCGGACAGGAATTCACCCCTCCACTTT.

The chain is built from TRBV29-1 and TRBJ1-4; D gene uncertain. The V gene lost 5 bases and the J gene lost 4 bases, with 5 bases spanning the gap. The CDR3 contains 11 residues. Germline-derived CDR1 and CDR2 are SQVTM and ANQGSEA. CDR3 sequence (DNA): TGCAGCGTTAGGAGTAATGAAAAACTGTTTTTT. Protein product: CSVRSNEKLFF.

The chain has TRBV28 and TRBJ2-1; D may be TRBD2 (5 bases). Germline assignment: CDR1 MDHEN and CDR2 SYDVKM. The length of the CDR3 is 15 residues. Trimming stripped 4 bases from V and 6 bases from J, with 16 bases between. Here the CDR3 reads CASSSMRVIINEQFF. Written as DNA, the CDR3 is TGTGCCAGCAGTTCCATGCGGGTTATCATCAATGAGCAGTTCTTC.

This rearrangement joins TRBV7-3 to TRBJ1-1; TRBD1 matches at 7 bases. The V gene's germline CDR1 is SGHTA and CDR2 FQGTGA. The CDR3 runs to 15 residues. V was pared by 5 bases and J by 0 bases, with 6 bases of the junction left unmatched. The chain's CDR3 is CASSATTGVNTEAFF. The CDR3 bases are TGTGCCAGCAGCGCCACTACAGGGGTGAACACTGAAGCTTTCTTT.

The chain is built from TRBV7-9 and TRBJ2-7, with 9 bases aligning to TRBD1. Germline V gene sequence: CDR1 SEHNR, CDR2 FQNEAQ (reference sequence). V was clipped by 1 base and J by 6 bases; unmatched bases: 7. The CDR3 totals 15 residues. The CDR3 region is CASSLGRTGAGEQYF. The CDR3 DNA is TGTGCCAGCAGCTTAGGCCGGACAGGGGCGGGCGAGCAGTACTTC.

The chain couples TRBV5-6 to TRBJ2-2, with TRBD1 matching over 7 bases. Germline V gene data show CDR1 as SGHDT and CDR2 as YYEEEE. V shed 4 bases, J shed 4 bases, and the junction held 7 bases outside the gene matches. The CDR3 runs 15 residues. The CDR3 DNA reads TGTGCCAGCAGCCCAGGGGGTTTGTTCACCGGGGAGCTGTTTTTT. Its protein product is CASSPGGLFTGELFF.

The gene calls are TRBV7-9 and TRBJ2-7; TRBD1 aligns across 7 bases. Germline V gene lookup returns CDR1 SEHNR and CDR2 FQNEAQ (reference sequence). This CDR3 is 14 amino acids long. With V trimmed by 0 bases and J by 5 bases, 4 bases remained unmatched. The CDR3 DNA sequence: TGTGCCAGCAGCTTAGCGATAACAGGGGACGAGCAGTACTTC. It codes for CASSLAITGDEQYF.

The chain carries TRBV7-9 and TRBJ2-2; TRBD1 matches 7 bases. The CDR3 extends over 15 amino acids. The junction had 7 bases not matched to a gene; V was cut back by 2 bases and J by 7 bases. Germline CDR1 and CDR2: SEHNR and FQNEAQ (reference sequence). CDR3 in DNA: TGTGCCAGCAGCTTATCGCAAGGGGGCGGCGGGGAGCTGTTTTTT. It specifies CASSLSQGGGGELFF.

J is TRBJ1-2 and V is TRBV28; the D gene is possibly TRBD1 (6 bases). Germline V gene sequence: CDR1 MDHEN, CDR2 SYDVKM. This CDR3 has 13 residues. The ends were cut back, 8 bases at V and 4 bases at J, with 14 bases in the middle. The CDR3 nucleotides read TGTGCCAGCTCCGTGGGGGCGACCTATGGCTACACCTTC. Protein product: CASSVGATYGYTF.

The chain is built from TRBV4-3 and TRBJ1-2; tentative D call: TRBD1 (5 bases). In germline, CDR1 is LGHNA, CDR2 YSLEER. V lost 0 bases, J lost 8 bases, and 19 bases lay in between. The CDR3 totals 16 residues. This chain's CDR3 is CASSQDSTGARRGYTF. CDR3 DNA sequence: TGCGCCAGCAGCCAAGATAGTACTGGGGCAAGACGGGGCTACACCTTC.

V is TRBV5-1 and J is TRBJ2-3, with D possibly TRBD2 on 6 matching bases. CDR1 is SGHRS, CDR2 YFSETQ, per germline. V was cut by 3 bases and J by 5 bases, with 16 bases left in between. The CDR3 loop spans 15 amino acids. The CDR3 is CASSSGGGEIDTQYF. CDR3 nucleotide sequence: TGCGCCAGCAGCTCAGGTGGAGGGGAGATAGATACGCAGTATTTT.

The chain has TRBV30 and TRBJ2-3; 8 positions agree with TRBD2. The junction had 8 bases not matched to a gene; V was cut back by 2 bases and J by 7 bases. Germline V gene sequence: CDR1 GTSNPN, CDR2 SVGIG (reference sequence). The CDR3 has 14 amino acids. Here the CDR3 reads CAWSYSNSGNTQYF. The CDR3 nucleotides are TGTGCCTGGAGTTATAGCAATAGCGGGAATACGCAGTATTTT.

The chain joins TRBV3-1 (or the pseudogene TRBV3-2) to TRBJ1-2; D is undetermined. The germline V gene encodes CDR1 LGHDT and CDR2 YNNKEL (reference sequence). The V and J ends lost 1 base and 6 bases respectively, with 15 bases between them. The CDR3 contains 15 residues. Here the CDR3 reads CASSQVETGTDGYTF. The CDR3 DNA follows: TGTGCCAGCAGCCAAGTCGAGACGGGAACGGATGGCTACACCTTC.

V usage is TRBV7-2 and J usage is TRBJ2-7; 8 bases align to TRBD1. The CDR3 has 13 residues. CDR1 is SGHTA and CDR2 is FQGNSA in the germline V gene. Germline trimming cut 4 bases from V and 5 bases from J; bases unmatched to any gene: 4. The CDR3 reads CASSSGQADEQYF. CDR3 DNA sequence: TGTGCCAGCAGCTCGGGACAGGCGGACGAGCAGTACTTC.

The rearrangement links TRBV28 to TRBJ1-4; D is unresolved. Germline CDR1 is MDHEN and CDR2 is SYDVKM. Trimming left V 6 bases short and J 0 bases short, with 8 bases between. There are 14 residues in the CDR3. Here the CDR3 DNA reads TGTGCCAGCAGCCTCCCAGCAACTAATGAAAAACTGTTTTTT. As protein: CASSLPATNEKLFF.

The chain carries TRBV15 and TRBJ2-2; D is undetermined. Looked up from germline, CDR1 is LNHNV and CDR2 is YYDKDF (reference sequence). CDR3 length: 13 residues. Trimming stripped 0 bases from V and 6 bases from J, with 5 bases between. CDR3 loop: CATSRDRSGELFF. Here the CDR3 DNA reads TGTGCCACCAGCAGAGATCGGTCCGGGGAGCTGTTTTTT. The full variable domain, with the rest looked up from reference TRBV15 and TRBJ2-2, is DAMVIQNPRYQVTQFGKPVTLSCSQTLNHNVMYWYQQKSSQAPKLLFHYYDKDFNNEADTPDNFQSRRPNTSFCFLDIRSPGLGDTAMYLCATSRDRSGELFFGEGSRLTVL.

The chain joins TRBV6-5 to TRBJ1-2; 9 positions match TRBD1. The CDR3 runs 15 residues. Per germline, CDR1 MNHEY and CDR2 SVGAGI. Germline trimming cut 3 bases from V and 2 bases from J; bases unmatched to any gene: 4. The CDR3 DNA reads TGTGCCAGCAGTTATGGACAGGGGAGAAACTATGGCTACACCTTC. As protein: CASSYGQGRNYGYTF.

This chain uses TRBV4-1 with TRBJ1-3, with D unclear. V was cut by 3 bases and J by 0 bases, with 15 bases left in between. This CDR3 spans 17 amino acids. Germline assignment: CDR1 MGHRA and CDR2 YSYEKL. This CDR3 is CASSQTLSRSSGNTIYF. CDR3 nucleotide sequence: TGCGCCAGCAGCCAGACCCTTAGCCGGAGCTCTGGAAACACCATATATTTT.

In this sample, this clone turned up a few times. This chain uses TRBV27 with TRBJ1-6; tentative D call: TRBD1 (6 bases). The CDR3 runs to 15 residues. The germline V and J ends were trimmed by 6 bases and 6 bases, with 15 bases remaining between them. Germline assignment: CDR1 MNHEY and CDR2 SMNVEV (reference sequence). As DNA, the CDR3 is TGTGCCAGCAGCCCGATGACAGGAGGTAATTCACCCCTCCACTTT. It yields the protein CASSPMTGGNSPLHF.